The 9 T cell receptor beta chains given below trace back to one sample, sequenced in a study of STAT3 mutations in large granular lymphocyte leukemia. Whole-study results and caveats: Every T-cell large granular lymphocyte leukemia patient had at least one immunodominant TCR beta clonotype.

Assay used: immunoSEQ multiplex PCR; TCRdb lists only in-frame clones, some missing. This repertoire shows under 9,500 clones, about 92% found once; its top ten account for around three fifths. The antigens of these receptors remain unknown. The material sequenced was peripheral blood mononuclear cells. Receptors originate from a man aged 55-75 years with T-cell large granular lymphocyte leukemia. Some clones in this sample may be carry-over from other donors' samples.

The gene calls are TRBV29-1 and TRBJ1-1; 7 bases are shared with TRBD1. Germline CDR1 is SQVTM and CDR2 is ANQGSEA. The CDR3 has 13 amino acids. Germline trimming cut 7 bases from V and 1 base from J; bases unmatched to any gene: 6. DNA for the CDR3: TGCAGCGGCACCAGGGGGGCGAACACTGAAGCTTTCTTT. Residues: CSGTRGANTEAFF.

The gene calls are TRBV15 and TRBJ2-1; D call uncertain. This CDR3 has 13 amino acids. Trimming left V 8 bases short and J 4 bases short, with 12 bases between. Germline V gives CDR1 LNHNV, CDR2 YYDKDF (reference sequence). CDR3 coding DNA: TGTGCCACCGGGAACGGGCAGTACAATGAGCAGTTCTTC. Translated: CATGNGQYNEQFF. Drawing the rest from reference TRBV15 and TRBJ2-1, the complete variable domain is DAMVIQNPRYQVTQFGKPVTLSCSQTLNHNVMYWYQQKSSQAPKLLFHYYDKDFNNEADTPDNFQSRRPNTSFCFLDIRSPGLGDTAMYLCATGNGQYNEQFFGPGTRLTVL.

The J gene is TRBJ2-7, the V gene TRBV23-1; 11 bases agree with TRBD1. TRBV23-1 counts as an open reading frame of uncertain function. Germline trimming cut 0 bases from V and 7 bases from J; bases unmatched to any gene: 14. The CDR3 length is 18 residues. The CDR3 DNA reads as TGCGCCAGCAGTCAATCCATGTTCGGGGGGACAGGGGGTCGGGAGCAGTACTTC. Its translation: CASSQSMFGGTGGREQYF.

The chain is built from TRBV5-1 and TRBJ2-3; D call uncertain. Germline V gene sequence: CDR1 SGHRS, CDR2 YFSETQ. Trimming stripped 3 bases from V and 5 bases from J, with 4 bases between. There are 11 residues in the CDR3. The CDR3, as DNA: TGCGCCAGCAGCTACCGAGATACGCAGTATTTT. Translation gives CASSYRDTQYF.

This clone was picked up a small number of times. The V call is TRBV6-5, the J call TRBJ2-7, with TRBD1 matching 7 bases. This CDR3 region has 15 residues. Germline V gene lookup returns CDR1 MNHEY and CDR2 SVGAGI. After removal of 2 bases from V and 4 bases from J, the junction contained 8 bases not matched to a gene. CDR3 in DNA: TGTGCCAGCAGTTACGAAGGGGGCGCAGGATACGAGCAGTACTTC. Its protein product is CASSYEGGAGYEQYF.

This CDR3 reads CASSLRSGQPQHF. The DNA of the CDR3 is TGTGCCAGCAGTTTAAGATCCGGTCAGCCCCAGCATTTT. The chain links TRBV27 to TRBJ1-5; no clear D. CDR1 is MNHEY, CDR2 SMNVEV, per germline (reference sequence). The CDR3 covers 13 residues. Trimming took 2 bases from V and 6 from J, leaving 8 bases between them.

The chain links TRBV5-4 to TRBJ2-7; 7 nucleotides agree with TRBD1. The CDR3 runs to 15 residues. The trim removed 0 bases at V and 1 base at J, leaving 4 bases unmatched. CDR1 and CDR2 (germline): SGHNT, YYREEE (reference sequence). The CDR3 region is CASSLEGQRSYEQYF. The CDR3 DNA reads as TGTGCCAGCAGCTTGGAGGGACAGCGATCCTACGAGCAGTACTTC.

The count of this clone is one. In DNA, the CDR3 is TGCGCCAGCAGCCTAGGGACTAGCGGGAGAGCAGATACGCAGTATTTT. Its translation: CASSLGTSGRADTQYF. The chain employs TRBV5-1 and TRBJ2-3; 14 bases are a match to TRBD2. This CDR3 spans 16 amino acids. V was clipped by 4 bases and J by 4 bases; unmatched bases: 5. Per the germline V gene, CDR1 is SGHRS and CDR2 is YFSETQ.

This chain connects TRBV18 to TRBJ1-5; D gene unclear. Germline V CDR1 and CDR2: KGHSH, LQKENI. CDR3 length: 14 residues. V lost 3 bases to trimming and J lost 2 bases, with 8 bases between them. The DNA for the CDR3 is TGTGCCAGCTCACCCGGGCCAGGCAATCAGCCCCAGCATTTT. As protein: CASSPGPGNQPQHF.